A single TCR beta chain is shown here with its context. In the original workflow: The assay estimated nucleated cells by amplifying reference gene primers. The assay was immunoSEQ multiplex PCR, and TCRdb's table has in-frame clones only and misses some. V, J and clone size are taken as reported in that table, and D and trimming were inferred from the DNA itself. The repertoire holds roughly 340,000 clones, with about nine tenths as singletons. The sample comes from a study of blood T cell repertoires in COVID-19. The CDR3 has 13 residues. V dropped 2 bases and J dropped 3 bases, with 7 bases sitting between them. Looked up from germline, CDR1 is MDHEN and CDR2 is SYDVKM.

This chain connects TRBV28 to TRBJ1-2; D call uncertain. The clonotype was recovered from a woman in her seventies with COVID-19, enrolled during active disease. The source material was peripheral blood. CDR3 protein: CASSLAADYGYTF. The CDR3 DNA reads as TGTGCCAGCAGTTTAGCGGCCGACTATGGCTACACCTTC.